This TCR beta chain comes out of a study of CD8+ T cells in alopecia areata. The study's findings and limits: Clonality in lesional scalp, especially alopecia totalis/universalis, exceeded that of normal scalp.

The germline V gene has CDR1 MNHNY and CDR2 SVGAGI (reference sequence). V was clipped by 10 bases and J by 5 bases, with 18 bases between them. This CDR3 contains 13 residues. A word on this clone: What it binds is unknown.

The authors extracted RNA and reverse transcribed it into cDNA as the sequencing template. Method: immunoSEQ multiplex PCR; TCRdb's copy keeps in-frame clones and lacks some. The sample lists roughly 140,000 clones, roughly 58% occurring once. Sequenced input: CD8+ T cells sorted from blood. The genes are TRBV6-6 and TRBJ2-7, with D unresolved. The sequence was collected from a human donor in good health. The CDR3 region is CATSWMNSNEQYF. CDR3 coding DNA: TGTGCCACGTCATGGATGAACTCGAACGAGCAGTACTTC.